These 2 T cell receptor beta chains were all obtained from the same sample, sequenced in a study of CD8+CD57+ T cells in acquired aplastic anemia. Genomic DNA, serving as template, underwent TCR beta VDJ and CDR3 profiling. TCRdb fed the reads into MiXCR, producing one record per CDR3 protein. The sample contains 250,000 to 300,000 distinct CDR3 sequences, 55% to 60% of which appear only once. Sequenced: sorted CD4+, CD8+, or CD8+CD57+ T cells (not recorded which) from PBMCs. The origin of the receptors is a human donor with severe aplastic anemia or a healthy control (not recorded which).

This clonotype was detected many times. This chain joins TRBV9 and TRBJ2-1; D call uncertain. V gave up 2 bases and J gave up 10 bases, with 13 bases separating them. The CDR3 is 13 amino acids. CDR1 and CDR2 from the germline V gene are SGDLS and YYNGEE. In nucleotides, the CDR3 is TGTGCCAGCAGCGTCGGAGTTCGGCACGAGCAGTTCTTC. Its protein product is CASSVGVRHEQFF.

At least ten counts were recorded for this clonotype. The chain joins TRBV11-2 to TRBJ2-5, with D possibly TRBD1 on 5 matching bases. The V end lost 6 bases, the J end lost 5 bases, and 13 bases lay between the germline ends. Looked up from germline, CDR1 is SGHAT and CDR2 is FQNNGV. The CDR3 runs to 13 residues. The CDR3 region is CASSWGPEETQYF. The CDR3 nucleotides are TGTGCCAGCAGTTGGGGCCCGGAGGAGACCCAGTACTTC.